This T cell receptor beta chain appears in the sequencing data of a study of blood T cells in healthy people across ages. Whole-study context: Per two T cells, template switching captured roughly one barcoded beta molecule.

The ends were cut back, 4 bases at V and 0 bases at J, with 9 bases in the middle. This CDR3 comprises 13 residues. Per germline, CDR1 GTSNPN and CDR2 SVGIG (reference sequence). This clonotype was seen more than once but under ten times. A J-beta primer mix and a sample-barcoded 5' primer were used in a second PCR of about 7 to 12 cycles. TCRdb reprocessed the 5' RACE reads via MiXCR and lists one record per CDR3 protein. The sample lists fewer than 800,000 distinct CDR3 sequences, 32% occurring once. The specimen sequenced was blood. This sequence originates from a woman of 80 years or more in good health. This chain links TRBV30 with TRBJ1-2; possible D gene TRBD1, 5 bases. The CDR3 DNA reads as TGTGCCTGGATCCAGACAGCTAACTATGGCTACACCTTC. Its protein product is CAWIQTANYGYTF.